This T cell receptor beta chain came from a study of T cell repertoires in cytomegalovirus infection. Each CDR3 protein is one row after TCRdb ran MiXCR on the reads. This sample has around 900,000 distinct CDR3 sequences, with around 30% found just once. Notes on this clonotype: Its antigen is undetermined.

This clonotype originated in a human donor in good health (CMV status not recorded). Some clones in this sample may be carry-over from other donors' samples. Sequences were derived from cultured CD8+ T cells from PBMCs, sampled from culture after CMV antigen stimulation.

The CDR3, as DNA: TGTGCCAGCAGTTTATTCAGTGGTTTCTATGGCTACACCTTC. This codes for CASSLFSGFYGYTF. The rearrangement uses TRBV27 and TRBJ1-2; D gene uncertain. V shed 1 base and J shed 4 bases, with 10 bases lying between them. This CDR3 region has 14 residues. The V gene's germline CDR1 is MNHEY and CDR2 SMNVEV (reference sequence).